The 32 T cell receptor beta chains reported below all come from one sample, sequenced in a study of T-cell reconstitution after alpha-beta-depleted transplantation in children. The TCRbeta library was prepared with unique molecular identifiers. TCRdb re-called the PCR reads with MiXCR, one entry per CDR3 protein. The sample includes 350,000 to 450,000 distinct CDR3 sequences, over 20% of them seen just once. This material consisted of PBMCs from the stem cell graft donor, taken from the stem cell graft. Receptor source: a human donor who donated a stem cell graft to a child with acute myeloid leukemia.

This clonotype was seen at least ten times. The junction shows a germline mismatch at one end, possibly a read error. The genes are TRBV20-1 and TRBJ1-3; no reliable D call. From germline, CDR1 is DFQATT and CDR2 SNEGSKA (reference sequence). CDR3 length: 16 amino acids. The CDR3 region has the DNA TGCAGTGCCAGAGACCGGGCCTCACTCTTCCTAAACACCATATATTTT. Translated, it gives CSARDRASLFLNTIYF.

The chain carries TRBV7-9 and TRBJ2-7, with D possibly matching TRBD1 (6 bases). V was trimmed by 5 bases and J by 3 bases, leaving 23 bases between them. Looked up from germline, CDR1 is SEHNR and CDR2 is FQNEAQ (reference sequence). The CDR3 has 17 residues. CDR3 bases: TGTGCCAGCAGCCTTGGAACAGGGTCTGGTGTTGGCTACGAGCAGTACTTC. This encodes CASSLGTGSGVGYEQYF. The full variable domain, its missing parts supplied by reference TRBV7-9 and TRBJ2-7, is DTGVSQNPRHKITKRGQNVTFRCDPISEHNRLYWYRQTLGQGPEFLTYFQNEAQLEKSRLLSDRFSAERPKGSFSTLEIQRTEQGDSAMYLCASSLGTGSGVGYEQYFGPGTRLTVT.

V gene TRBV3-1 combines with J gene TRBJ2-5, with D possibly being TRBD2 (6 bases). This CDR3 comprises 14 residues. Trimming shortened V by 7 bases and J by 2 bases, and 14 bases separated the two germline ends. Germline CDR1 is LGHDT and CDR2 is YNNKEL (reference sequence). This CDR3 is CASTLRELQETQYF. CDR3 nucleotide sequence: TGTGCCAGCACCCTCCGGGAGTTACAAGAGACCCAGTACTTC.

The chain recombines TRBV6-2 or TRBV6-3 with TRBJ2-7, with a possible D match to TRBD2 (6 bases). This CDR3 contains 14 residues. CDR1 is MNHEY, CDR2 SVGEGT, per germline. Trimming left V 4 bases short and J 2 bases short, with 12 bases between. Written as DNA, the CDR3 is TGTGCCAGCAGTTCGACGGGAGCGACCTACGAGCAGTACTTC. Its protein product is CASSSTGATYEQYF.

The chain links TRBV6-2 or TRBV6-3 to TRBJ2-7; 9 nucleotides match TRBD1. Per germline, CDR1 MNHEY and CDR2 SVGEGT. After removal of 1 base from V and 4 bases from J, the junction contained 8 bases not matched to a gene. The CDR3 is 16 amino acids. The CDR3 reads CASSYFPTGGVYEQYF. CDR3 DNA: TGTGCCAGCAGTTACTTCCCGACAGGGGGTGTGTACGAGCAGTACTTC.

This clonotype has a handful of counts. The CDR3 DNA reads TGCAGTGCTAACCGGGCGGGAGGATCCTACAATGAGCAGTTCTTC. It is translated as CSANRAGGSYNEQFF. The chain has TRBV20-1 and TRBJ2-1; 8 bases line up with TRBD2. Trimming cost V 4 bases and J 1 base; bases outside gene matches: 6. The germline V gene encodes CDR1 DFQATT and CDR2 SNEGSKA (reference sequence). This CDR3 region has 15 residues.

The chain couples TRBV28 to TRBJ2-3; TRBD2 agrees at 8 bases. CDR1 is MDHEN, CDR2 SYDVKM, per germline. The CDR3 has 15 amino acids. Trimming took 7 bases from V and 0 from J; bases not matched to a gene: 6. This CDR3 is CASIFAGGSTDTQYF. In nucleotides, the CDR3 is TGTGCCAGCATTTTCGCGGGAGGAAGCACAGATACGCAGTATTTT.

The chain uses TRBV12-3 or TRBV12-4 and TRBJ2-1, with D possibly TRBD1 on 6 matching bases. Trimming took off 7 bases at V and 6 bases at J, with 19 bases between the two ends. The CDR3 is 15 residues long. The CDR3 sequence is CASNKGERRGNEQFF. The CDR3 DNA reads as TGTGCCAGCAACAAGGGGGAGCGACGGGGCAATGAGCAGTTCTTC.

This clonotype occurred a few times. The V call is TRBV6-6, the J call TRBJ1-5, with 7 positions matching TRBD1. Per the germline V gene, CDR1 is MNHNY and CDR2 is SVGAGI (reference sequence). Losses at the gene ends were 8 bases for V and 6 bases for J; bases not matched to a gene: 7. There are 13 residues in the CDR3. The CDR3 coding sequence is TGTGCCAGCCGTACAGGGGTATTTCAGCCCCAGCATTTT. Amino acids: CASRTGVFQPQHF.

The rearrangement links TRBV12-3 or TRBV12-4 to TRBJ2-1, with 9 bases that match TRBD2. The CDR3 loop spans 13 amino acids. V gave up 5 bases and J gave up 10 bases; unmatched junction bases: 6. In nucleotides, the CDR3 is TGTGCCAGCAGTAGTGAGACTAGCGGCGAGCAGTTCTTC. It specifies CASSSETSGEQFF.

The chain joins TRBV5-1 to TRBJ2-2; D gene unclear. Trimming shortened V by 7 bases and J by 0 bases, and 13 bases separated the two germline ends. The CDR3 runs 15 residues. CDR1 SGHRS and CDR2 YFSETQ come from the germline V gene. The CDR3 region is CASGPLPANTGELFF. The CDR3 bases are TGCGCCAGCGGGCCCCTCCCCGCGAACACCGGGGAGCTGTTTTTT.

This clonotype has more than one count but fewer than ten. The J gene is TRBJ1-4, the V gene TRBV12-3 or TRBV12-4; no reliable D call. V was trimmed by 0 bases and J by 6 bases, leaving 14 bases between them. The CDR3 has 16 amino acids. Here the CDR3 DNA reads TGTGCCAGCAGTTTAGCTGCGGGGAATGGAGATGAAAAACTGTTTTTT. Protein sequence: CASSLAAGNGDEKLFF.

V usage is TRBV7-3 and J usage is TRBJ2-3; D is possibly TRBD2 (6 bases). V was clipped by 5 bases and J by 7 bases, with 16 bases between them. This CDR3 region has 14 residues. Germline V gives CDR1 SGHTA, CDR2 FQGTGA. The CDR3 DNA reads TGTGCCAGCAGCCCTCTGGGGGGAGTGAATACGCAGTATTTT. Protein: CASSPLGGVNTQYF.

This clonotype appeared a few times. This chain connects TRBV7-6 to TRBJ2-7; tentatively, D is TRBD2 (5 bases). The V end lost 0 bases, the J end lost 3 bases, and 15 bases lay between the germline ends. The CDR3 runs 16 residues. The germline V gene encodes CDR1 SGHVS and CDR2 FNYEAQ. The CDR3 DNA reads TGTGCCAGCAGCTTAGCCCACACCCATGCGGGCTACGAGCAGTACTTC. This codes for CASSLAHTHAGYEQYF.

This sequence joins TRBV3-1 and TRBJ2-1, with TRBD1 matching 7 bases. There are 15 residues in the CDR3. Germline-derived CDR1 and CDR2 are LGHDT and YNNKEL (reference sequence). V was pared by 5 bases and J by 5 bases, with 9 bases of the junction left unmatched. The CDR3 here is CASSTHSRGHNEQFF. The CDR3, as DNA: TGTGCCAGCAGCACACATAGTAGGGGGCACAATGAGCAGTTCTTC.

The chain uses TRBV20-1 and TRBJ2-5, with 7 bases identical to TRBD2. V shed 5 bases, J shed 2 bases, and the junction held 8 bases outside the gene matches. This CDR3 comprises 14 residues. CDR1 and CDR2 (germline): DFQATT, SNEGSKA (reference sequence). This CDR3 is CSALSGTTQETQYF. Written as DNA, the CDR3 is TGCAGTGCTTTGTCCGGGACTACTCAAGAGACCCAGTACTTC.

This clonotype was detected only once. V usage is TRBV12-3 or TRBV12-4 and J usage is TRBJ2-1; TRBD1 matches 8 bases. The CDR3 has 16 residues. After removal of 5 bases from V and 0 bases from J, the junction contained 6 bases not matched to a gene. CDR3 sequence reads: CASSIVQGASYNEQFF. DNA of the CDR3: TGTGCCAGCAGTATCGTGCAGGGGGCCTCCTACAATGAGCAGTTCTTC.

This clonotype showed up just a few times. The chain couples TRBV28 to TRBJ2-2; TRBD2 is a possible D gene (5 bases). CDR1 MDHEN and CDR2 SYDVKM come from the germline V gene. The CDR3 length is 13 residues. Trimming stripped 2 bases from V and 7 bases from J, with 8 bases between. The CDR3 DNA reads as TGTGCCAGCAGTTTAAGCGGTCACGGGGAGCTGTTTTTT. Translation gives CASSLSGHGELFF.

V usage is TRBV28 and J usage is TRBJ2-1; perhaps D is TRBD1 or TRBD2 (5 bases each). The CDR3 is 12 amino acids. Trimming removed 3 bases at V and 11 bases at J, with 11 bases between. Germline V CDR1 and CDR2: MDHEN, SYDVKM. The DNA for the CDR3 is TGTGCCAGCAGTTTTGGAGGACAACAGCAGTTCTTC. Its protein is CASSFGGQQQFF.

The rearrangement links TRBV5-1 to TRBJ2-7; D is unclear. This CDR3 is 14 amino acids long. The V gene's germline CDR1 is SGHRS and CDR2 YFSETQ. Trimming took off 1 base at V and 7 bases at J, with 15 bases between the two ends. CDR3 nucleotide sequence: TGCGCCAGCAGCTTGCCAGGACCCTCGTGGGAGCAGTACTTC. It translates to CASSLPGPSWEQYF.

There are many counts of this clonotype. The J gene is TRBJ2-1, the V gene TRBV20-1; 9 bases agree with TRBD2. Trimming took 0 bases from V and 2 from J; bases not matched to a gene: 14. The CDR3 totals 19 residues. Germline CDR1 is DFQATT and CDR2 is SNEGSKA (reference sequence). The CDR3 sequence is CSARDRGSGSVRTYNEQFF. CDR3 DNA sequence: TGCAGTGCTAGAGATCGGGGTAGCGGGAGCGTCCGAACCTACAATGAGCAGTTCTTC.

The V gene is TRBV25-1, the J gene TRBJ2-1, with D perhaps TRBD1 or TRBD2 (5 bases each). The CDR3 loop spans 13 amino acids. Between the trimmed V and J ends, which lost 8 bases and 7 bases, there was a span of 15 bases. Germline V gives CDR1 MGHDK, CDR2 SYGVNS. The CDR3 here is CASSGPRLNEQFF. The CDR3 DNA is TGTGCCAGCTCGGGACCACGCCTGAATGAGCAGTTCTTC.

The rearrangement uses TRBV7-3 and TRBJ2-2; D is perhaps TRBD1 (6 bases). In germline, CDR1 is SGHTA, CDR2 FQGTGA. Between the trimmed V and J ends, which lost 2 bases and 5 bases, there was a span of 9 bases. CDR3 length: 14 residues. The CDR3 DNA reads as TGTGCCAGCAGCTTAGACAGGCCAACCGGGGAGCTGTTTTTT. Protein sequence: CASSLDRPTGELFF.

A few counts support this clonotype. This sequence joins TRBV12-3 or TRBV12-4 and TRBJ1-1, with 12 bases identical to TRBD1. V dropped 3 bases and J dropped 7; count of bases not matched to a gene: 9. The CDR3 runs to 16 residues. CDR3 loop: CASSLGTGGSLGEAFF. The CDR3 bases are TGTGCCAGCAGTTTGGGGACAGGGGGCTCCTTGGGTGAAGCTTTCTTT.

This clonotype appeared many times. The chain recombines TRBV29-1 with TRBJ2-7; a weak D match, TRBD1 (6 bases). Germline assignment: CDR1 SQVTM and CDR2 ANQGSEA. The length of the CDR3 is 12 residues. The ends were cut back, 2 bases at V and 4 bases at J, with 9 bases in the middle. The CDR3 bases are TGCAGCGTTGAACGAGGGGGTTACGAGCAGTACTTC. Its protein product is CSVERGGYEQYF.

The CDR3 region is CASSRGVAGSTGELFF. In DNA form, the CDR3 reads TGTGCCAGCAGCCGCGGGGTAGCGGGATCAACCGGGGAGCTGTTTTTT. The chain is built from TRBV11-2 and TRBJ2-2; 8 nucleotides agree with TRBD2. Trimming at V came to 5 bases and at J to 5 bases, leaving 10 bases not matched to a gene. Germline V lookup: CDR1 SGHAT, CDR2 FQNNGV. This CDR3 has 16 residues.

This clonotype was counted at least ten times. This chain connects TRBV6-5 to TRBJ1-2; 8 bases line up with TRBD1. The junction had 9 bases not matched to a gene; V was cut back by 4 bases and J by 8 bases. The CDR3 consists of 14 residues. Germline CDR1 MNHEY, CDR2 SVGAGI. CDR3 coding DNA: TGTGCCAGCAGTTCAGGACAGGGTAGGGGCGGCTACACCTTC. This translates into CASSSGQGRGGYTF.

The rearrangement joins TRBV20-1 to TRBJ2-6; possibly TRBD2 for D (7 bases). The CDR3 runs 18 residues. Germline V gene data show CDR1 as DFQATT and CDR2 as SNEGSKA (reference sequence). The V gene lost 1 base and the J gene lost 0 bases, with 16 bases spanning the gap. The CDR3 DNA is TGCAGTGCTAGAGGGCGGGGGCCCCCTCACTCTGGGGCCAACGTCCTGACTTTC. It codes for CSARGRGPPHSGANVLTF.

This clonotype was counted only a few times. CDR3 coding DNA: TGTGCCAGCAGTTACTCGAAAGGTGTTTGGGCGGCCCGAGAAGCTTTCTTT. It codes for CASSYSKGVWAAREAFF. J is TRBJ1-1 and V is TRBV6-2 or TRBV6-3; D unclear. The CDR3 extends over 17 amino acids. The germline V gene has CDR1 MNHEY and CDR2 SVGEGT. Trimming left V 0 bases short and J 8 bases short, with 22 bases between.

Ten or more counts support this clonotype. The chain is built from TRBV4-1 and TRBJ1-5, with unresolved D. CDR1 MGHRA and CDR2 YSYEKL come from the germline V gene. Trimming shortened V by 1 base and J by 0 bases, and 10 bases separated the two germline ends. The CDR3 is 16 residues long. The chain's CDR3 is CASSQGLGDSNQPQHF. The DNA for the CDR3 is TGCGCCAGCAGCCAAGGTCTTGGAGATAGCAATCAGCCCCAGCATTTT.

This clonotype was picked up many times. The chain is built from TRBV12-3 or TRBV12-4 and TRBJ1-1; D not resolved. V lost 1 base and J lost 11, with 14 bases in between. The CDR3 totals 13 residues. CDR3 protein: CASSLGTEFVAFF. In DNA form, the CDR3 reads TGTGCCAGCAGTTTAGGGACGGAATTTGTGGCTTTCTTT.

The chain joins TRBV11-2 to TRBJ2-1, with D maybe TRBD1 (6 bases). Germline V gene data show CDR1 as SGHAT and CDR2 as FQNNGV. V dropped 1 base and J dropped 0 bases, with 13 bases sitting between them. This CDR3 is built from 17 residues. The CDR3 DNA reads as TGTGCCAGCAGCTTAGGGAAAGGGGGTAGCTCCTACAATGAGCAGTTCTTC. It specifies CASSLGKGGSSYNEQFF.